The 7 T cell receptor beta chains reported below all come from one sample, sequenced in a study of blood T cells in healthy people across ages (dated by TCRdb to 2015 to 2017). The library was built by means of 5' RACE. A second PCR of about 6 to 12 cycles was run with a J-beta primer mix and a sample-barcoded 5' primer. TCRdb applied fastp at Q25 and MiXCR to the public reads, then kept only in-frame beta chains. Rows matching on CDR3 protein sequence are summarized as one entry with the most common DNA and genes. The sample data list approximately 2,000,000 distinct CDR3 sequences, and about 39% of these were observed just once. Of the sample, more than 20% is held by the ten largest clones. The material sequenced was blood. All receptors come from a human donor in good health.

This rearrangement joins TRBV30 to TRBJ2-1; tentative D call: TRBD2 (7 bases). Trimming removed 3 bases from V and 5 bases from J, with 20 bases in between. The CDR3 runs to 16 residues. The germline CDR1 and CDR2 sequences are GTSNPN and SVGIG (reference sequence). CDR3 nucleotide sequence: TGTGCCTGGAGCGTAACGGGGGGCCGGAGAGACAATGAGCAGTTCTTC. Its protein product is CAWSVTGGRRDNEQFF.

This clonotype was recorded a few times. The chain links TRBV28 to TRBJ2-4; 8 bases align to TRBD1. The end of the DNA aligns better with TRBJ2-7, so the J call may be wrong. CDR1 and CDR2 (germline): MDHEN, SYDVKM. The CDR3 has 17 amino acids. CDR3 amino acids: CASSLTTSTGVFYEQYF. The DNA of the CDR3 is TGTGCCAGCAGTTTAACCACCTCGACAGGGGTCTTCTACGAGCAGTACTTC.

A word on this clonotype: The germline gene is not matched at one end of the junction; a read error may be the cause. CDR3 region: CAGSVRTLTYEQYF. The CDR3 coding sequence is TGTGCCGGCAGTGTCAGGACCCTAACCTACGAGCAGTACTTC. The chain carries TRBV28 and TRBJ2-7, with no clear D. The CDR3 loop spans 14 amino acids. Per the germline V gene, CDR1 is MDHEN and CDR2 is SYDVKM.

The chain links TRBV12-3 or TRBV12-4 to TRBJ2-5, with D possibly matching TRBD2 (6 bases). Trimming removed 10 bases at V and 5 bases at J, with 23 bases between. The CDR3 contains 15 residues. CDR3 region: CATAEGSRRWETQYF. The CDR3 coding sequence is TGTGCCACCGCGGAGGGTAGCCGCAGGTGGGAGACCCAGTACTTC.

This clonotype has more than one count but fewer than ten. The genes are TRBV12-3 or TRBV12-4 and TRBJ2-7, with 7 bases fitting TRBD1. V was clipped by 6 bases and J by 3 bases; unmatched bases: 11. CDR3 size: 15 residues. The CDR3 protein is CASSHRQGSGYEQYF. For the CDR3, the DNA is TGTGCCAGCAGCCACCGACAGGGTTCTGGCTACGAGCAGTACTTC.

This clonotype occurred a few times. The rearrangement links TRBV20-1 to TRBJ1-2; D call uncertain. Per the germline V gene, CDR1 is DFQATT and CDR2 is SNEGSKA (reference sequence). The CDR3 has 12 amino acids. Trimming shortened V by 5 bases and J by 6 bases, and 13 bases separated the two germline ends. The CDR3 region has the DNA TGCAGTGCTTTTGCTGGGTCACATGGCTACACCTTC. It is translated as CSAFAGSHGYTF.

This clonotype was picked up a small number of times. The rearrangement uses TRBV27 and TRBJ2-7; no reliable D call. The CDR3 length is 15 residues. V was trimmed by 2 bases and J by 3 bases, leaving 14 bases between them. In germline, CDR1 is MNHEY, CDR2 SMNVEV (reference sequence). The CDR3 here is CASSLSTLGDYEQYF. CDR3 bases: TGTGCCAGCAGTTTAAGCACCCTTGGGGACTACGAGCAGTACTTC.